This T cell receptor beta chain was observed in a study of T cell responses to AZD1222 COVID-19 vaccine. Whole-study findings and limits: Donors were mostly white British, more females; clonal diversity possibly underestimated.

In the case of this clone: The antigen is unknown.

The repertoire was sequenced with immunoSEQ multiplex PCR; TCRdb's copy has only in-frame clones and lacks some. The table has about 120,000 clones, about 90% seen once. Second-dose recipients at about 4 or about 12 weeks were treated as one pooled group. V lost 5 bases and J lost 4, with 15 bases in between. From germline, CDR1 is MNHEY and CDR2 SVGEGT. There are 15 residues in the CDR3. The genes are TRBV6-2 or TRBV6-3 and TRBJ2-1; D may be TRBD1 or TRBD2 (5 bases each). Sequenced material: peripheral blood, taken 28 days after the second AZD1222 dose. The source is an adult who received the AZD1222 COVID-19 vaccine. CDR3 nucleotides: TGTGCCAGCAGTCACCGGGACCGAGGTTACAATGAGCAGTTCTTC. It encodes CASSHRDRGYNEQFF.